This T cell receptor beta chain emerged from a study of identical twins. Broader study findings: Conclusions were based on cross-sectional statistical analysis, without following the same donors.

The CDR3 is made up of 16 amino acids. In germline, CDR1 is LNHDA, CDR2 SQIVND (reference sequence). The V end lost 5 bases, the J end lost 4 bases, and 20 bases lay between the germline ends. As for this clonotype: Its specificity is unknown.

TCRdb fed the 5' RACE reads into MiXCR, producing one record per CDR3 protein. Of around 690,000 distinct CDR3 sequences listed, 21% were seen once; the top ten hold about 4.3%. These sequences were also reported in another study, on T cells expressing NK-cell markers. According to that study: The authors derived TCR beta repertoires from sorted CD3+CD56+NKG2C+, CD3+CD56+NKG2C- and CD3+CD56-NKG2C+ T cells. Among the eight sequenced donors, seven tested HCMV-seropositive and one tested seronegative.

This TCR derives from a woman between 18 and 30 years old in good health. The chain employs TRBV19 and TRBJ2-5, with D possibly matching TRBD2 (6 bases). The sample was PBMCs. The CDR3 spells CASSGWGDPGRETQYF. As DNA, the CDR3 is TGTGCCAGTAGTGGATGGGGGGACCCCGGTCGAGAGACCCAGTACTTC. Full variable domain (rest looked up from reference TRBV19 and TRBJ2-5): DGGITQSPKYLFRKEGQNVTLSCEQNLNHDAMYWYRQDPGQGLRLIYYSQIVNDFQKGDIAEGYSVSREKKESFPLTVTSAQKNPTAFYLCASSGWGDPGRETQYFGPGTRLLVL.